This T cell receptor (beta chain) was sequenced during a study of shared clonotypes between healthy human individuals (dated by TCRdb to the early 2020s). With respect to the entire study: The cohort included three men and a couple of women between 18 and 49 years of age. For each donor, CD4 naive and CD4 memory were each run on three plates, CD8 naive on two plates, and CD8 memory on one plate. Blood TCR repertoires of roughly five healthy adults were deeply sequenced to estimate repertoire size and the extent of clonotype sharing between individuals. To increase sequencing depth and limit assay-specific biases, TCR repertoire library preparation and sequencing were carried out by different laboratories using diverse techniques. Leukapheresis yielded between about 0.85 and 10 billion PBMCs per donor. The paper as a whole reports these results and caveats: Larger estimated clonotype richness was generally found for naive subsets than for memory subsets. Sampling was limited to blood, and TCR repertoires in tissue likely differ from TCR repertoires in blood. Across a handful of donors, about 5% of naive CD4, over 3% of naive CD8, about 2% of memory CD4, and approximately 0.42% of memory CD8 clonotypes were shared. Rarefaction of sorted-subset datasets indicated incomplete sequencing despite the large sequencing depth. The small number of donors limited the genetic and exposure-history diversity represented. Compared with non-shared clonotypes, clonotypes shared by all four sorted-subset donors had higher generation probabilities. Based on pairwise subsampling, the degree of clonotype sharing among donors was expected to be affected by sequencing depth.

Of note for this clone: Its antigen remains unidentified. Base qualities were left out, and no much larger clone turns up one base away.

The CDR3 goes from the cysteine to the phenylalanine over 19 residues. The DNA shown is the 57-base CDR3, in frame from base 1. V and J are trimmed by 4 bases and 2 bases, and the gene matches miss 14 bases of the junction. For CDR1 and CDR2, the germline V gene (reference sequence) lists SGHNT and YYREEE. Healthy HIV-negative adults with no recently reported acute infections or vaccinations were included as donors. Every donor was a Caucasian adult residing in Nashville, Tennessee, USA. Magnetic negative selection was used to enrich CD4+ T cells, after which naive cells were positively selected on CD45RA and the negative fraction became the memory subset. Blood was collected by leukapheresis, and PBMCs were isolated by Ficoll-Histopaque density gradient centrifugation and then cryopreserved in liquid nitrogen vapor phase. Purity and quantity of every magnetically sorted T cell population were checked by analytical flow cytometry. From each sorted fraction, genomic DNA was isolated and quantified by UV absorbance on a Nanodrop 2000c.

TCR CDR3 regions were amplified from genomic DNA by multiplex PCR using the deep immunoSEQ assay. Genomic DNA extracted from each cell subset was distributed evenly over all wells of several immunoSEQ 96-well plates, and each plate served as one replicate. For sorted subsets, each replicate PCR was loaded with approximately 190 ng genomic DNA, equivalent to some 31,000 T cell genomes. The purified libraries were quantified using a Qubit 3.0 fluorometer, sized with a Bioanalyzer 2100, and then quantified again using the KAPA Library Quantification kit. A separate single-read 150-cycle Illumina NextSeq 550 flow cell was used to sequence each immunoSEQ 96-well plate. The paper's processing steps were these. Because only junctional sequences without quality scores were contained in the immunoSEQ output, filtering matching that applied to full-length reads could not be performed. Sequences were annotated with PyIR, a Python wrapper for IgBLAST v1.9, and V/J genes and CDR3 were assigned using IMGT germline references. Reads with weak V/J assignments (E-value above 1e-6), missing CDR3, stop codons, out-of-frame junctions, or ambiguous translated residues were removed. V3J clonotypes were defined as sequences sharing an identical inferred V gene, J gene, and CDR3 amino acid sequence. Percentage overlap between repertoires was computed as shared unique clonotypes divided by the size of the smaller repertoire. RTK rarefaction, the Chao1 estimator, and Recon v2.1 estimates of unobserved clonotypes were used to assess repertoire richness. Generation probabilities for all TCRbeta clonotypes obtained by the gDNA method from several donors were computed using OLGA. TCRdb retrieved this table from immuneACCESS and kept in-frame rearrangements only. Not all clones are present; in checked studies, unresolved V genes account for under half, and no reason is known for the remainder. That table supplies the V and J calls and clone size; D and trimming were determined from the DNA. This sample holds about a million clones; roughly 80% were observed only once. About 0.89% of the sample is in the top ten clones.

The origin of this receptor is a man aged 18 to 29 in good health. Some clones in this sample may be carry-over from other donors' samples. This chain joins TRBV5-4 to TRBJ2-2; the junction holds 10 bases that match TRBD2. What was sequenced was memory CD4+ T cells from PBMCs. Taken with the paper, the label for cell subset or site translates to: CD45RA-negative fraction. The nucleotide sequence reads TGTGCCAGCAGCGGCACCGCGGCAGGACTAGCGGTAAACACCGGGGAGCTGTTTTTT. Translated, it gives CASSGTAAGLAVNTGELFF.